These 26 T cell receptor beta chains were all obtained from the same sample, sequenced in a study of OX40 agonist ivuxolimab in advanced cancers. Sequencing was performed with immunoSEQ multiplex PCR; in TCRdb, only in-frame clones are kept and a portion is missing. The repertoire includes tens of thousands of clones, over 80% of them detected once, and roughly 1.2% sits in the top ten. Sequenced here: CD4+ or CD8+ T cells sorted from blood, sampled in a trial of the OX40 agonist ivuxolimab. The origin of the receptors is an adult with an advanced solid tumor such as melanoma, head and neck, liver or kidney cancer.

The chain links TRBV5-6 to TRBJ1-2; possible D gene TRBD1, 5 bases. This CDR3 is built from 14 residues. Trimming removed 3 bases from V and 6 bases from J, with 15 bases in between. The V gene's germline CDR1 is SGHDT and CDR2 YYEEEE. CDR3 sequence reads: CASSWTRSGHGYTF. CDR3 in DNA: TGTGCCAGCAGCTGGACAAGGTCCGGCCATGGCTACACCTTC.

V is TRBV6-6 and J is TRBJ1-5; 9 bases are a match to TRBD1. This CDR3 contains 14 residues. CDR1 is MNHNY and CDR2 is SVGAGI in the germline V gene (reference sequence). V lost 6 bases and J lost 6; bases outside the gene matches: 6. CDR3 nucleotide sequence: TGTGCCAGCAGACAGGGGGCCCCGGGTCAGCCCCAGCATTTT. This codes for CASRQGAPGQPQHF.

In nucleotides, the CDR3 is TGTGCCAGCATACCGACTAGCGTATCAGAGACCCAGTACTTC. This encodes CASIPTSVSETQYF. The chain combines TRBV2 with TRBJ2-5, with TRBD2 identical over 8 bases. The CDR3 totals 14 residues. The V gene's germline CDR1 is SNHLY and CDR2 FYNNEI. V was pared by 7 bases and J by 4 bases, with 8 bases of the junction left unmatched.

This clone was counted a single time. V usage is TRBV4-3 and J usage is TRBJ1-2; D is undetermined. Germline V gives CDR1 LGHNA, CDR2 YSLEER. The CDR3 loop spans 13 amino acids. Trimming left V 9 bases short and J 2 bases short, with 13 bases between. CDR3 coding DNA: TGCGCCAGTAGTCCCACTCGAAACTATGGCTACACCTTC. It encodes CASSPTRNYGYTF.

The chain couples TRBV4-3 to TRBJ2-3; a possible D gene is TRBD2 (5 bases). V was trimmed by 1 base and J by 0 bases, leaving 14 bases between them. Germline-derived CDR1 and CDR2 are LGHNA and YSLEER. The CDR3 covers 17 residues. CDR3 region: CASSQALGVASTDTQYF. CDR3 coding DNA: TGCGCCAGCAGCCAAGCATTGGGAGTAGCGAGCACAGATACGCAGTATTTT.

In this sample, this clone turned up once. CDR3 nucleotide sequence: TGTGCCAGCAGCGCGACGGGAGGTAGCGGGAGGGTGACCCAGTACTTC. This encodes CASSATGGSGRVTQYF. The V call is TRBV7-3, the J call TRBJ2-5; 11 nucleotides match TRBD2. Trimming at V came to 5 bases and at J to 7 bases, leaving 12 bases not matched to a gene. The CDR3 extends over 16 amino acids. Germline V gives CDR1 SGHTA, CDR2 FQGTGA.

The V and J genes are TRBV18 and TRBJ2-7; 7 positions match TRBD1. CDR1 KGHSH and CDR2 LQKENI come from the germline V gene. With V trimmed by 5 bases and J by 5 bases, 9 bases remained unmatched. The CDR3 consists of 14 residues. DNA for the CDR3: TGTGCCAGCTCAGTTCGACAGGGACCAGACGAGCAGTACTTC. This sequence encodes CASSVRQGPDEQYF.

The chain employs TRBV5-4 and TRBJ2-5, with 8 bases identical to TRBD1. With V trimmed by 1 base and J by 5 bases, 4 bases remained unmatched. Per the germline V gene, CDR1 is SGHNT and CDR2 is YYREEE (reference sequence). There are 14 residues in the CDR3. The CDR3 region is CASSLQGARETQYF. The CDR3 region has the DNA TGTGCCAGCAGCTTGCAGGGGGCGAGGGAGACCCAGTACTTC.

The rearrangement links TRBV5-8 to TRBJ1-2; no clear D. Trimming left V 4 bases short and J 5 bases short, with 15 bases between. Germline CDR1 and CDR2: SGHTS and YDEGEE. The CDR3 sequence is 14 residues long. The CDR3 spells CASSRRYFGYGYTF. The CDR3 DNA follows: TGTGCCAGCAGCAGGAGATATTTTGGGTATGGCTACACCTTC.

The chain links TRBV7-2 to TRBJ2-3; possibly TRBD2 for D (7 bases). Germline assignment: CDR1 SGHTA and CDR2 FQGNSA. The CDR3 is 14 residues long. Trimming left V 0 bases short and J 8 bases short, with 12 bases between. The CDR3 DNA is TGTGCCAGCAGCTTAGCGGGGGGGGCGGCTACGCAGTATTTT. Its translation is CASSLAGGAATQYF. Based on the CDR3 plus reference TRBV7-2 and TRBJ2-3, the full variable domain is GAGVSQSPSNKVTEKGKDVELRCDPISGHTALYWYRQSLGQGLEFLIYFQGNSAPDKSGLPSDRFSAERTGGSVSTLTIQRTQQEDSAVYLCASSLAGGAATQYFGPGTRLTVL.

The chain employs TRBV30 and TRBJ2-5; perhaps TRBD1 as D (5 bases). This CDR3 region has 14 residues. Trimming stripped 2 bases from V and 5 bases from J, with 15 bases between. Germline CDR1 reads GTSNPN; CDR2 reads SVGIG (reference sequence). CDR3 coding DNA: TGTGCCTGGAGTACCAGGGTACAGAGGGAGACCCAGTACTTC. Its translation is CAWSTRVQRETQYF.

This clone was observed a handful of times. V gene TRBV19 combines with J gene TRBJ1-2; D uncertain. The CDR3 has 12 amino acids. V dropped 2 bases and J dropped 4 bases, with 5 bases sitting between them. The germline CDR1 and CDR2 sequences are LNHDA and SQIVND (reference sequence). The CDR3 loop is CASSIIGYGYTF. The CDR3 nucleotides read TGTGCCAGTAGTATAATCGGCTATGGCTACACCTTC.

This chain uses TRBV6-6 with TRBJ1-5; D uncertain. Germline loops: CDR1 MNHNY, CDR2 SVGAGI (reference sequence). Trimming stripped 4 bases from V and 5 bases from J, with 9 bases between. This CDR3 contains 13 residues. CDR3 amino acids: CASSLDGYQPQHF. DNA for the CDR3: TGTGCCAGCAGTTTGGACGGTTATCAGCCCCAGCATTTT.

The rearrangement links TRBV5-4 to TRBJ2-3; D could derive from TRBD1 or TRBD2 (5 bases each). Germline V CDR1 and CDR2: SGHNT, YYREEE (reference sequence). There are 15 residues in the CDR3. V lost 2 bases to trimming and J lost 2 bases, with 12 bases between them. CDR3 DNA sequence: TGTGCCAGCAGCTTAGGGACCACCAACACAGATACGCAGTATTTT. Translated, it gives CASSLGTTNTDTQYF.

The chain carries TRBV7-2 and TRBJ2-7; 12 positions agree with TRBD1. Germline CDR1 SGHTA, CDR2 FQGNSA. There are 15 residues in the CDR3. Trimming at V came to 3 bases and at J to 2 bases, leaving 2 bases not matched to a gene. CDR3 nucleotides: TGTGCCAGCAGCTTCGGGACAGGGGGCGCCTACGAGCAGTACTTC. This sequence encodes CASSFGTGGAYEQYF.

The V gene is TRBV18, the J gene TRBJ2-3; D unresolved. V shed 3 bases and J shed 0 bases, with 10 bases lying between them. CDR1 is KGHSH, CDR2 LQKENI, per germline. CDR3 length: 15 amino acids. The CDR3 sequence: CASSPPYDSTDTQYF. The CDR3 DNA reads TGTGCCAGCTCACCCCCCTACGACAGCACAGATACGCAGTATTTT.

This clone has a handful of counts. The genes are TRBV7-9 and TRBJ1-6; 8 nucleotides align to TRBD1. Germline V gene data show CDR1 as SEHNR and CDR2 as FQNEAQ (reference sequence). This CDR3 has 16 amino acids. V dropped 2 bases and J dropped 0; count of bases not matched to a gene: 0. CDR3 residues: CASSLTGGSYNSPLHF. DNA of the CDR3: TGTGCCAGCAGCTTAACAGGGGGCTCCTATAATTCACCCCTCCACTTT.

As DNA, the CDR3 is TGTGCCAGCAGCCCAGGGGACAGGGGGCACGGGGGTGAAAAACTGTTTTTT. It codes for CASSPGDRGHGGEKLFF. This chain uses TRBV5-8 with TRBJ1-4, with TRBD1 matching over 12 bases. There are 17 residues in the CDR3. V lost 4 bases to trimming and J lost 7 bases; unmatched junction nucleotides: 11. Germline V lookup: CDR1 SGHTS, CDR2 YDEGEE.

This clone was seen a few times. V is TRBV18 and J is TRBJ2-3; D is perhaps TRBD2 (6 bases). V lost 2 bases and J 8 bases, leaving 17 bases between the germline ends. CDR1 KGHSH and CDR2 LQKENI come from the germline V gene. The CDR3 consists of 15 residues. The CDR3: CASSPGGIPSGTQYF. CDR3 sequence (DNA): TGTGCCAGCTCACCAGGCGGGATACCCTCTGGTACGCAGTATTTT.

The chain combines TRBV9 with TRBJ2-3; D remains ambiguous. The CDR3 contains 14 residues. V dropped 4 bases and J dropped 0 bases, with 9 bases sitting between them. Germline V CDR1 and CDR2: SGDLS, YYNGEE. The CDR3 DNA sequence: TGTGCCAGCAGCCCTAGGACGAGCACAGATACGCAGTATTTT. Translated, it gives CASSPRTSTDTQYF.

This chain uses TRBV19 with TRBJ1-6, with D perhaps TRBD1 (6 bases). This CDR3 is built from 12 residues. The V end lost 1 base, the J end lost 14 bases, and 9 bases lay between the germline ends. The germline CDR1 and CDR2 sequences are LNHDA and SQIVND (reference sequence). This CDR3 is CASSIGNRALHF. CDR3 nucleotide sequence: TGTGCCAGTAGTATAGGGAACAGGGCCCTCCACTTT.

There are a few counts of this clone. The V gene is TRBV4-1, the J gene TRBJ2-1; 16 bases align to TRBD2. CDR3 size: 20 residues. The V gene end was trimmed by 4 bases and the J gene end by 0 bases; junction bases not matched to a gene: 9. Per the germline V gene, CDR1 is MGHRA and CDR2 is YSYEKL. CDR3 coding DNA: TGCGCCAGCAGCCGAATCTCCGGGACTAGCGGGGGGGGCTCCTACAATGAGCAGTTCTTC. Translation gives CASSRISGTSGGGSYNEQFF.

The J gene is TRBJ1-5, the V gene TRBV12-5, with 8 positions matching TRBD1. CDR3 size: 13 residues. The ends lost 7 bases at V and 6 bases at J; junction bases unmatched: 5. Germline V gene lookup returns CDR1 LGHNT and CDR2 FRNRAP. CDR3 coding DNA: TGTGCTAGTGCCCAGACAGGGGCTCAGCCCCAGCATTTT. This codes for CASAQTGAQPQHF. The variable domain in full, with the rest retrieved from reference TRBV12-5 and TRBJ1-5, is DARVTQTPRHKVTEMGQEVTMRCQPILGHNTVFWYRQTMMQGLELLAYFRNRAPLDDSGMPKDRFSAEMPDATLATLKIQPSEPRDSAVYFCASAQTGAQPQHFGDGTRLSIL.

The rearrangement joins TRBV6-5 to TRBJ2-5; possibly TRBD1 for D (6 bases). Germline V lookup: CDR1 MNHEY, CDR2 SVGAGI. The CDR3 covers 15 residues. Trimming removed 0 bases at V and 5 bases at J, with 13 bases between. As DNA, the CDR3 is TGTGCCAGCAGTTACTCGGGGGCGGGCGGGGAGACCCAGTACTTC. Translated: CASSYSGAGGETQYF.

The rearrangement joins TRBV7-6 to TRBJ1-1; weak D call: TRBD1 (6 bases). This CDR3 comprises 13 residues. Trimming cost V 7 bases and J 1 base, with 10 bases left between them. Germline V CDR1 and CDR2: SGHVS, FNYEAQ. The CDR3 sequence: CASKEGENTEAFF. The CDR3 DNA is TGTGCCAGCAAAGAGGGGGAGAACACTGAAGCTTTCTTT.

The chain combines TRBV5-6 with TRBJ2-7; D may be TRBD1 (6 bases). The V gene lost 3 bases and the J gene lost 6 bases, with 7 bases spanning the gap. The CDR3 loop spans 11 amino acids. From germline, CDR1 is SGHDT and CDR2 YYEEEE. Written as DNA, the CDR3 is TGTGCCAGCAGCTCAGGGGCCGAGCAGTACTTC. Amino acid sequence: CASSSGAEQYF.